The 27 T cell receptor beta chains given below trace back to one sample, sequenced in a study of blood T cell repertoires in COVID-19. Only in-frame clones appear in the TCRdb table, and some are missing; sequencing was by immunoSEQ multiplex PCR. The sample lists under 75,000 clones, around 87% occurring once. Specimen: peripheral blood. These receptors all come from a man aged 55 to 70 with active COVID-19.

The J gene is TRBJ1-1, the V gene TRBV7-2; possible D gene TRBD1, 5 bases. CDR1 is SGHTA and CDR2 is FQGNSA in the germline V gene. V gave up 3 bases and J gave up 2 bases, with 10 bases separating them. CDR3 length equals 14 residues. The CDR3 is CASSLGGFNTEAFF. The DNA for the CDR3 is TGTGCCAGCAGCTTGGGGGGGTTCAACACTGAAGCTTTCTTT.

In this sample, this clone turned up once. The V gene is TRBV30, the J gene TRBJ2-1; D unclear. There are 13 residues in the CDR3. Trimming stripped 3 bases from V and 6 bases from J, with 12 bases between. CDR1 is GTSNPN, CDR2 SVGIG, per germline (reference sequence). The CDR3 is CAWSSMAVNEQFF. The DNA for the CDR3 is TGTGCCTGGAGCAGTATGGCTGTCAATGAGCAGTTCTTC.

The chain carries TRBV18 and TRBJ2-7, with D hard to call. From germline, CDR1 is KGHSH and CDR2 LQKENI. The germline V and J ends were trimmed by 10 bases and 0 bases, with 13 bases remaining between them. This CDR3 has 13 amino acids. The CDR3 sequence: CATRMGNSYEQYF. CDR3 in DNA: TGTGCCACCCGCATGGGCAACTCCTACGAGCAGTACTTC.

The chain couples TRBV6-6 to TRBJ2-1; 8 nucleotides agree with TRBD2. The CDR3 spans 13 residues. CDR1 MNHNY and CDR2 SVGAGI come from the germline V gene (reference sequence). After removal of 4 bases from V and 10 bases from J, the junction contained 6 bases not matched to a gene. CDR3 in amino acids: CASSSGLVKEQFF. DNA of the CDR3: TGTGCCAGCAGTTCGGGACTAGTTAAGGAGCAGTTCTTC.

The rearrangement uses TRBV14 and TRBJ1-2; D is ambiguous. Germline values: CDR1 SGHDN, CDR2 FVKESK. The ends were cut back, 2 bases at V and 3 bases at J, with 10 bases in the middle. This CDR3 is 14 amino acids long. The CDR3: CASSQSGLYYGYTF. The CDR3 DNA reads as TGTGCCAGCAGCCAATCGGGGTTATACTATGGCTACACCTTC.

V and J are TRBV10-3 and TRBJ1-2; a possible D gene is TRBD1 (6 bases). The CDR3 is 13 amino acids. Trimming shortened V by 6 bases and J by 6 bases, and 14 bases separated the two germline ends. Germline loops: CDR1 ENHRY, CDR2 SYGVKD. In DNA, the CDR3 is TGTGCCATCAGCGCCAGGACAGCGGATGGCTACACCTTC. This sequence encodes CAISARTADGYTF.

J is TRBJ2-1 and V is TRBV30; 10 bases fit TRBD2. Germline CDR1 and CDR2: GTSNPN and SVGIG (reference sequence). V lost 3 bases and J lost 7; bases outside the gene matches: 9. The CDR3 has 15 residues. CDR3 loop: CAWSIRRTSGNEQFF. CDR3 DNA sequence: TGTGCCTGGAGCATCCGGCGGACTAGCGGAAATGAGCAGTTCTTC.

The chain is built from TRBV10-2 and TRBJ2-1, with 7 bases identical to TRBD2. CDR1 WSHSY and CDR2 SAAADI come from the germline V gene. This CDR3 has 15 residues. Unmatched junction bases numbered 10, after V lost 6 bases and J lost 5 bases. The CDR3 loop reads CASRRLSGANNEQFF. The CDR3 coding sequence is TGCGCCAGCAGACGACTGAGCGGGGCTAACAATGAGCAGTTCTTC.

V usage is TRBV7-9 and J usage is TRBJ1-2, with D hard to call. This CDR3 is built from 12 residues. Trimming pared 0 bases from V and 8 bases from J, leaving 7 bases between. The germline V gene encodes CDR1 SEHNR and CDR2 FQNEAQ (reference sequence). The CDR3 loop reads CASSLAILGYTF. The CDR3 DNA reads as TGTGCCAGCAGCTTAGCCATCCTAGGCTACACCTTC.

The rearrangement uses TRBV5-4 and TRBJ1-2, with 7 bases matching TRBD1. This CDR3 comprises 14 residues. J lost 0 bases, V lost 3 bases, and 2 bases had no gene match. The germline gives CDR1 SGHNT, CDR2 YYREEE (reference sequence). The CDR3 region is CASSWDRANYGYTF. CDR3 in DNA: TGTGCCAGCAGCTGGGACAGAGCTAACTATGGCTACACCTTC.

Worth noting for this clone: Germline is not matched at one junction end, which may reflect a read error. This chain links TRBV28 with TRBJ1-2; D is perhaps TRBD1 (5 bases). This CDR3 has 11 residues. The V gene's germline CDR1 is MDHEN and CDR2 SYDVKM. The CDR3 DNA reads TGTGCCAGCAGTCAGAGAGCCCGGGGGTGGTTC. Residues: CASSQRARGWF.

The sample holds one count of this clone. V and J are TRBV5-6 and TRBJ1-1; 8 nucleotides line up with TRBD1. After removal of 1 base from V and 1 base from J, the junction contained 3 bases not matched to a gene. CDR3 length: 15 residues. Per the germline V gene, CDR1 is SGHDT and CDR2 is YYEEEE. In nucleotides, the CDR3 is TGTGCCAGCAGCTTGTTGGGACAGGAGAACACTGAAGCTTTCTTT. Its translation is CASSLLGQENTEAFF.

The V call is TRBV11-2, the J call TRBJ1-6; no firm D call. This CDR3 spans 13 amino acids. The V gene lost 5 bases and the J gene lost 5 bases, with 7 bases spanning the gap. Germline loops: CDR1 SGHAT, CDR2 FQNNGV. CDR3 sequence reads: CASSGQNNSPLHF. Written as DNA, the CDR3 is TGTGCCAGCAGCGGGCAGAATAATTCACCCCTCCACTTT.

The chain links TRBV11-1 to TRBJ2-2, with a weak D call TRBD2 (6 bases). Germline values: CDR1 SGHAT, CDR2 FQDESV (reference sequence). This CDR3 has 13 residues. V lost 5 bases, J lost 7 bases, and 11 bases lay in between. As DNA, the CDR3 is TGTGCCAGCAGCCCGAGGAGGGACGGGGAGCTGTTTTTT. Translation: CASSPRRDGELFF.

CDR3 DNA sequence: TGTGCCAGCAGTTACAAACTAGCGGGGGGGTACAGACAAGAGACCCAGTACTTC. Translated, it gives CASSYKLAGGYRQETQYF. V gene TRBV6-2 or TRBV6-3 combines with J gene TRBJ2-5; 13 bases are shared with TRBD2. The V and J ends lost 2 bases and 2 bases, in that order; junction bases with no gene match: 8. The CDR3 length is 18 residues. Germline values: CDR1 MNHEY, CDR2 SVGEGT.

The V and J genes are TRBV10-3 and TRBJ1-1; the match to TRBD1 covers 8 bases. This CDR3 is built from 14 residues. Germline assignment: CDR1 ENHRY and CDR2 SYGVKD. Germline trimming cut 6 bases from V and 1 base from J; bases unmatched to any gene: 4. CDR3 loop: CAIRGGQANTEAFF. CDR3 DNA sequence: TGTGCCATCAGGGGGGGACAGGCGAACACTGAAGCTTTCTTT.

CDR3 residues: CASSLSSASYEQYF. CDR3 DNA sequence: TGTGCCAGCAGCTTGTCTAGCGCTTCCTACGAGCAGTACTTC. The chain carries TRBV7-9 and TRBJ2-7; D is perhaps TRBD2 (6 bases). From germline, CDR1 is SEHNR and CDR2 FQNEAQ (reference sequence). CDR3 length equals 14 residues. V shed 3 bases and J shed 1 base, with 10 bases lying between them.

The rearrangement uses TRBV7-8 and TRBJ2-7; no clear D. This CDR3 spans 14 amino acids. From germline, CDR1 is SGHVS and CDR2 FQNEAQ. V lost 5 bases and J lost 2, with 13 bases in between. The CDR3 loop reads CASSAMRLPYEQYF. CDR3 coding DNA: TGTGCCAGCAGCGCGATGAGGCTTCCCTACGAGCAGTACTTC.

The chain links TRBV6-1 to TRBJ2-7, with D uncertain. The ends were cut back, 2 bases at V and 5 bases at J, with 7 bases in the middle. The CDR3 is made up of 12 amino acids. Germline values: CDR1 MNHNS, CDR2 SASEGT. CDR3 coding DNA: TGTGCCAGCAGTGAAAGACTGGACGAGCAGTACTTC. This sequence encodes CASSERLDEQYF.

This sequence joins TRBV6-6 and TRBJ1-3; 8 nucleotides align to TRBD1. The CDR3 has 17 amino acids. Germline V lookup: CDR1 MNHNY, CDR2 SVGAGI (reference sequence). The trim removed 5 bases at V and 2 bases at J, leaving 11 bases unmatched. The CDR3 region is CASSRTTGAGAGNTIYF. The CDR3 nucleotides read TGTGCCAGCAGTCGAACGACAGGGGCCGGGGCTGGAAACACCATATATTTT.

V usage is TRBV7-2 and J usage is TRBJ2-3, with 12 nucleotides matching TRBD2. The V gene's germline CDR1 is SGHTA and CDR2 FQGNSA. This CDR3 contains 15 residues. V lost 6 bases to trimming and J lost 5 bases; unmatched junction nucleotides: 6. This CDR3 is CASRMLAGGLDTQYF. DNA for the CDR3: TGTGCCAGCAGGATGCTAGCGGGAGGGCTAGATACGCAGTATTTT.

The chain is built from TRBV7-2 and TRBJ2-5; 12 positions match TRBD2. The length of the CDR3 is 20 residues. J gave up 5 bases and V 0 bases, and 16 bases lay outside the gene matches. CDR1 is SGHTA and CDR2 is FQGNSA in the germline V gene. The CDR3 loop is CASSLAQLAGGLQLPETQYF. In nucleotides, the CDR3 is TGTGCCAGCAGCTTAGCGCAACTAGCGGGAGGCCTTCAACTTCCGGAGACCCAGTACTTC.

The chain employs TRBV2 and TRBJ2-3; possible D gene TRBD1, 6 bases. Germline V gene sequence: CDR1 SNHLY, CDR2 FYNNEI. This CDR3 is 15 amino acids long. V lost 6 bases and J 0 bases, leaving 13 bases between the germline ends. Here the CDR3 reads CASRRGSSSTDTQYF. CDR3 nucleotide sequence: TGTGCCAGCAGGAGGGGGAGCTCTAGCACAGATACGCAGTATTTT.

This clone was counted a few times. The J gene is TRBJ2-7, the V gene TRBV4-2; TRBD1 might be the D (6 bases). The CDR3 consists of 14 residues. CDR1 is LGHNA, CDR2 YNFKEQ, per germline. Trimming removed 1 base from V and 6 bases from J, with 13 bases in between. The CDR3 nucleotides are TGTGCCAGCAGCCAAGCAAGACAGGTGAGCGAGCAGTACTTC. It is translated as CASSQARQVSEQYF.

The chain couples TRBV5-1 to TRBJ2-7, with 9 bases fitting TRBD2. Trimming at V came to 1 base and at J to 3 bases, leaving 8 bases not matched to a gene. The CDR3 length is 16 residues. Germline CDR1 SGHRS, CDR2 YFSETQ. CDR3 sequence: CASSLSASGNHYEQYF. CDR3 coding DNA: TGCGCCAGCAGCTTGTCCGCTAGCGGGAATCACTACGAGCAGTACTTC.

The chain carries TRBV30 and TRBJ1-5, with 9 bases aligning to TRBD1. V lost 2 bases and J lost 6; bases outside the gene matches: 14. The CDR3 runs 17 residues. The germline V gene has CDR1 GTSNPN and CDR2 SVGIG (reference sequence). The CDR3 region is CAWSPLGGTGYGQPQHF. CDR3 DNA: TGTGCCTGGAGTCCCCTAGGGGGGACAGGGTACGGTCAGCCCCAGCATTTT.

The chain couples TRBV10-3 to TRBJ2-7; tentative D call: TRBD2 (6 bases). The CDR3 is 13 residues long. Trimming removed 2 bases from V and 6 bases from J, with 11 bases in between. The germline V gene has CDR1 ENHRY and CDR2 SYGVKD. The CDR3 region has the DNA TGTGCCATCAGTGAGAACGGGGGAACCGAGCAGTACTTC. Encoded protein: CAISENGGTEQYF.